This T cell receptor beta chain was recorded in a study of human T cells and chemical hapten exposure. Study background: The patch tests put 0.01% DPC on the skin of the upper back and were read 6 days later. It was small differences in pooled library volume that mainly caused per-sample TCR yields to vary. The study, taken as a whole, reports: Having alopecia, donors may respond immunologically unlike healthy people.

As for this clonotype: Its cognate antigen is unknown.

Individual cDNA molecules in this library carried unique molecular identifiers. TCRdb redid the calling of the RACE reads with MiXCR, one entry per CDR3 protein. Of some 77,000 distinct CDR3 sequences listed, 10% are singletons. There are 13 residues in the CDR3. V lost 3 bases, J lost 0 bases, and 8 bases lay in between. CDR1 is SQVTM, CDR2 ANQGSEA, per germline. This sample's time point: patch test 1, 2 weeks after DPC sensitization. Treatment specified: therapeutic diphenylcyclopropenone sensitization with weekly scalp DPC. This receptor was taken from a woman in her fifties or sixties with alopecia areata. Some clones in this sample may be carry-over from other donors' samples. This sequence joins TRBV29-1 and TRBJ1-1; D call uncertain. Sequenced here: whole blood, sampled in connection with sensitization to the hapten diphenylcyclopropenone (DPC). The CDR3 bases are TGCAGCGTTGATCCGGGTCTGAACACTGAAGCTTTCTTT. Residues: CSVDPGLNTEAFF.